Each of the 22 T cell receptor beta chains below was sequenced from the same sample in a study of cytomegalovirus exposure and HLA in healthy donors. Researchers ran the PCR with 60 Vbeta and 13 Jbeta primers. Using immunoSEQ multiplex PCR, the repertoire was profiled, and TCRdb retains in-frame clones only, with some absent. Of fewer than 250,000 clones in the sample, around three quarters were seen once. Sequenced: PBMCs. These receptors originate from a man aged 35-49 years in good health and CMV-seronegative.

V and J are TRBV2 and TRBJ1-1; D gene ambiguous. CDR1 SNHLY and CDR2 FYNNEI come from the germline V gene. The CDR3 is 12 amino acids. V was pared by 1 base and J by 5 bases, with 5 bases between. The CDR3 sequence: CASSEGRTEAFF. CDR3 DNA: TGTGCCAGCAGTGAAGGGAGGACTGAAGCTTTCTTT.

A single count supports this clone. The rearrangement links TRBV7-8 to TRBJ1-1; possible D gene TRBD1, 6 bases. V was cut by 5 bases and J by 1 base, with 11 bases left in between. The CDR3 runs to 14 residues. Germline CDR1 SGHVS, CDR2 FQNEAQ. CDR3 sequence (DNA): TGTGCCAGCAGCACACAGGGCCCGAACACTGAAGCTTTCTTT. Its protein product is CASSTQGPNTEAFF.

This chain joins TRBV7-2 and TRBJ1-5; the D gene is possibly TRBD1 (5 bases). In germline, CDR1 is SGHTA, CDR2 FQGNSA. Trimming shortened V by 1 base and J by 5 bases, and 12 bases separated the two germline ends. The CDR3 runs 15 residues. CDR3 region: CASSLVGWGHQPQHF. Here the CDR3 DNA reads TGTGCCAGCAGCTTAGTAGGATGGGGCCATCAGCCCCAGCATTTT.

The rearrangement uses TRBV7-8 and TRBJ1-1; 7 bases fit TRBD1. CDR3 length: 14 amino acids. The V segment lost 3 bases and the J segment 5 bases; nucleotides outside the gene matches: 6. The germline V gene encodes CDR1 SGHVS and CDR2 FQNEAQ. CDR3 amino acids: CASSFDQGETEAFF. The DNA of the CDR3 is TGTGCCAGCAGCTTCGATCAGGGGGAAACTGAAGCTTTCTTT.

The chain has TRBV7-2 and TRBJ2-3; 9 bases fit TRBD2. The trim removed 0 bases at V and 3 bases at J, leaving 4 bases unmatched. CDR3 length equals 16 residues. The germline CDR1 and CDR2 sequences are SGHTA and FQGNSA. CDR3 sequence: CASSLAETSGTDTQYF. The CDR3 bases are TGTGCCAGCAGCTTAGCAGAAACTAGCGGGACAGATACGCAGTATTTT.

The chain has TRBV18 and TRBJ1-6; D possibly corresponds to TRBD1 (5 bases). CDR3 length equals 16 residues. Trimming stripped 0 bases from V and 8 bases from J, with 14 bases between. CDR1 is KGHSH and CDR2 is LQKENI in the germline V gene. The CDR3 here is CASSPPMPTGHSPLHF. The CDR3 DNA reads as TGTGCCAGCTCACCACCGATGCCCACAGGCCATTCACCCCTCCACTTT.

The chain has TRBV6-5 and TRBJ1-1, with 10 bases lining up with TRBD1. There are 12 residues in the CDR3. Germline V lookup: CDR1 MNHEY, CDR2 SVGAGI. Unmatched junction bases numbered 2, after V lost 8 bases and J lost 5 bases. The CDR3 reads CASWTGGTEAFF. DNA for the CDR3: TGTGCCAGCTGGACAGGGGGAACTGAAGCTTTCTTT.

V gene TRBV13 combines with J gene TRBJ2-3; TRBD2 matches at 10 bases. J lost 0 bases, V lost 2 bases, and 5 bases had no gene match. Germline loops: CDR1 PRHDT, CDR2 FYEKMQ (reference sequence). The CDR3 length is 17 residues. In nucleotides, the CDR3 is TGTGCCAGCAGCTTACCCCAGACTAGCGGGAGCACAGATACGCAGTATTTT. It codes for CASSLPQTSGSTDTQYF.

This clone was counted between two and nine times. The genes are TRBV7-2 and TRBJ2-3, with D tentatively TRBD2 (7 bases). V was cut by 11 bases and J by 2 bases, with 17 bases left in between. Germline CDR1 is SGHTA and CDR2 is FQGNSA. The length of the CDR3 is 14 residues. CDR3 sequence (DNA): TGTGCCCTAGCGAGGGGGGGTTCCACAGATACGCAGTATTTT. Encoded protein: CALARGGSTDTQYF.

The chain links TRBV6-5 to TRBJ2-7, with D hard to call. In germline, CDR1 is MNHEY, CDR2 SVGAGI. The CDR3 is 13 amino acids. V lost 5 bases to trimming and J lost 6 bases, with 14 bases between them. CDR3 amino acids: CASSKRSEGEQYF. CDR3 DNA: TGTGCCAGCAGTAAGCGATCAGAAGGCGAGCAGTACTTC.

The chain joins TRBV18 to TRBJ2-7; D is possibly TRBD1 (6 bases). With 3 bases removed from V and 3 bases from J, the gap between germline ends came to 9 bases. The germline CDR1 and CDR2 sequences are KGHSH and LQKENI. The CDR3 loop spans 13 amino acids. The CDR3 DNA reads as TGTGCCAGCTCACCGTACAGGGACTACGAGCAGTACTTC. Protein product: CASSPYRDYEQYF.

This clone has more than one count but fewer than ten. The genes are TRBV19 and TRBJ2-2, with 7 bases fitting TRBD1. The V and J ends lost 5 bases and 6 bases, in that order; junction bases with no gene match: 6. The germline CDR1 and CDR2 sequences are LNHDA and SQIVND (reference sequence). This CDR3 is built from 14 residues. The CDR3 nucleotides are TGTGCCAGTAGTCTTTTACAGGGGTCCGGGGAGCTGTTTTTT. As protein: CASSLLQGSGELFF.

V gene TRBV27 combines with J gene TRBJ2-7, with 10 bases aligning to TRBD2. Germline CDR1 is MNHEY and CDR2 is SMNVEV (reference sequence). This CDR3 comprises 14 residues. V lost 6 bases, J lost 3 bases, and 5 bases stayed unmatched. The CDR3 coding sequence is TGTGCCAGCAGGACGGGACTAGCGTACTACGAGCAGTACTTC. Encoded protein: CASRTGLAYYEQYF.

The CDR3 region is CAIGGLADYNEQFF. CDR3 in DNA: TGTGCCATCGGGGGACTAGCGGACTACAATGAGCAGTTCTTC. This chain connects TRBV10-3 to TRBJ2-1, with TRBD2 matching 11 bases. Germline V lookup: CDR1 ENHRY, CDR2 SYGVKD. CDR3 size: 14 residues. J gave up 3 bases and V 8 bases, and 3 bases lay outside the gene matches.

This clone was seen more than once but under ten times. CDR3 in amino acids: CASSSRDSPILNTEAFF. CDR3 DNA sequence: TGTGCCAGCAGCAGCCGGGACAGTCCCATTTTGAACACTGAAGCTTTCTTT. This rearrangement joins TRBV9 to TRBJ1-1; 7 bases fit TRBD1. J was trimmed by 0 bases and V by 4 bases; bases with no gene match: 12. Germline assignment: CDR1 SGDLS and CDR2 YYNGEE. The CDR3 has 17 residues.

The V call is TRBV7-2, the J call TRBJ2-7; 9 bases line up with TRBD2. The germline gives CDR1 SGHTA, CDR2 FQGNSA. V was clipped by 8 bases and J by 10 bases; unmatched bases: 15. The CDR3 spans 14 residues. CDR3 DNA: TGTGCCAGCGGGTGGCGGGAGGGCCTCCAGTTTCAGTACTTC. It is translated as CASGWREGLQFQYF. Supplemented by reference TRBV7-2 and TRBJ2-7, the full variable domain reads GAGVSQSPSNKVTEKGKDVELRCDPISGHTALYWYRQSLGQGLEFLIYFQGNSAPDKSGLPSDRFSAERTGGSVSTLTIQRTQQEDSAVYLCASGWREGLQFQYFGPGTRLTVT.

This clone came up a few times. This rearrangement joins TRBV20-1 to TRBJ1-5, with D unclear. Germline values: CDR1 DFQATT, CDR2 SNEGSKA (reference sequence). This CDR3 spans 11 amino acids. V dropped 6 bases and J dropped 6 bases, with 9 bases sitting between them. Here the CDR3 reads CSAGASQPQHF. CDR3 nucleotide sequence: TGCAGTGCCGGTGCGTCTCAGCCCCAGCATTTT.

This clone was seen just once. The chain has TRBV18 and TRBJ1-3; TRBD1 aligns across 8 bases. Germline V gives CDR1 KGHSH, CDR2 LQKENI. This CDR3 is 16 amino acids long. J gave up 4 bases and V 3 bases, and 8 bases lay outside the gene matches. CDR3 residues: CASSPVTGAVGNTIYF. CDR3 nucleotide sequence: TGTGCCAGCTCACCGGTGACAGGGGCTGTGGGAAACACCATATATTTT.

A single count supports this clone. The rearrangement joins TRBV5-6 to TRBJ1-1; D possibly corresponds to TRBD1 (6 bases). V was shortened by 4 bases and J by 1 base, with 11 bases between the two germline ends. The CDR3 sequence is 14 residues long. Germline lookup yields CDR1 SGHDT and CDR2 YYEEEE. In nucleotides, the CDR3 is TGTGCCAGCAGCGAACTGGGACAGAACACTGAAGCTTTCTTT. Its translation: CASSELGQNTEAFF. Supplemented by reference TRBV5-6 and TRBJ1-1, the full variable domain reads DAGVTQSPTHLIKTRGQQVTLRCSPKSGHDTVSWYQQALGQGPQFIFQYYEEEERQRGNFPDRFSGHQFPNYSSELNVNALLLGDSALYLCASSELGQNTEAFFGQGTRLTVV.

The rearrangement joins TRBV7-9 to TRBJ2-5, with 8 bases fitting TRBD1. V shed 3 bases and J 5 bases; nucleotides not matched to a gene: 5. CDR1 and CDR2 (germline): SEHNR, FQNEAQ (reference sequence). The CDR3 runs to 14 residues. DNA of the CDR3: TGTGCCAGCAGCTTGACAGGGGAGTGGGAGACCCAGTACTTC. Protein: CASSLTGEWETQYF.

About this clone itself: Germline and junction disagree at one end, which may indicate a read error. The V call is TRBV30, the J call TRBJ2-7; 10 positions agree with TRBD1. Germline V CDR1 and CDR2: GTSNPN, SVGIG (reference sequence). This CDR3 has 13 residues. CDR3: CVWTGDRGNEQYF. Here the CDR3 DNA reads TGTGTCTGGACCGGGGACAGGGGCAACGAGCAGTACTTC.

This chain links TRBV11-2 with TRBJ2-3; 9 positions match TRBD2. Germline loops: CDR1 SGHAT, CDR2 FQNNGV. This CDR3 has 19 amino acids. Losses at the gene ends were 1 base for V and 9 bases for J; bases not matched to a gene: 20. In DNA, the CDR3 is TGTGCCAGCAGCTTAGGGGTTGGAGGAGGCGGGGGGGCCAGTCGAACGCAGTATTTT. Protein: CASSLGVGGGGGASRTQYF.